This T cell receptor (beta chain) emerged from a study of response to subunit inactivated influenza vaccine. The V gene lost 0 bases and the J gene lost 6 bases, with 19 bases spanning the gap. The CDR3 covers 16 residues. CDR1 DFQATT and CDR2 SNEGSKA come from the germline V gene (reference sequence). MiXCR, run by TCRdb on the RT-PCR reads, gives a single entry per CDR3 protein. Among roughly 460,000 distinct CDR3 sequences listed, approximately 10% were seen once. Points from the study as a whole: Few additional T cells are recruited per seasonal influenza vaccination, authors suggested.

Details on this clonotype: Its antigen is undetermined.

This clonotype was sampled from a man aged 50 to 60 who received an inactivated influenza vaccine. Sequencing used PBMCs from blood, obtained roughly 48 days after vaccination. This chain links TRBV20-1 with TRBJ2-3, with D maybe TRBD2 (5 bases). CDR3 DNA: TGCAGTGCTAGAGATCCGGCGGGCGACTTAGTGGATACGCAGTATTTT. It encodes CSARDPAGDLVDTQYF.